This T cell receptor beta chain is drawn from a study of T cell changes during pregnancy in multiple sclerosis. The CDR3 sequence is 17 residues long. CDR1 is LNHDA and CDR2 is SQIVND in the germline V gene (reference sequence). V was cut by 1 base and J by 5 bases, with 21 bases left in between. Assay: immunoSEQ multiplex PCR; the TCRdb copy retains only in-frame clones and omits some. The table shows roughly 69,000 clones, with roughly nine tenths occurring only once. The TCR sequence derives from a female donor with multiple sclerosis, enrolled in a pregnancy study. The sample here was peripheral blood, taken in the second trimester of pregnancy. The genes are TRBV19 and TRBJ2-7; weak D call: TRBD2 (6 bases). CDR3 sequence reads: CASSIGLARFLGDEQYF. Here the CDR3 DNA reads TGTGCCAGTAGTATAGGGCTAGCGAGGTTTCTGGGCGACGAGCAGTACTTC.